The 15 T cell receptor beta chains below come from one sample, sequenced in a study of blood T cells in healthy people across ages. Using a J-beta primer mix together with a sample-barcoded 5' primer, a second PCR was run for roughly 7 to 12 cycles. TCRdb analysed the 5' RACE reads with MiXCR anew, one entry per CDR3 protein. The sample yields hundreds of thousands of distinct CDR3 sequences, 58% seen once. The source material was blood. The receptors come from a man aged 30 to 39 in good health.

The chain's CDR3 is CASSGRRDEQFF. The CDR3 DNA sequence: TGTGCCAGTAGCGGGAGGAGGGACGAGCAGTTCTTC. The J gene is TRBJ2-1, the V gene TRBV6-2 or TRBV6-3; 10 nucleotides agree with TRBD2. Germline CDR1 is MNHEY and CDR2 is SVGEGT. The CDR3 sequence is 12 residues long. The V and J ends lost 9 bases and 10 bases, in that order; junction bases with no gene match: 6.

The chain joins TRBV7-9 to TRBJ1-5, with D possibly matching TRBD1 (5 bases). This CDR3 is built from 15 residues. The germline V and J ends were trimmed by 6 bases and 7 bases, with 19 bases remaining between them. Germline loops: CDR1 SEHNR, CDR2 FQNEAQ (reference sequence). The CDR3 loop reads CASSQEGMKWQPQHF. In DNA, the CDR3 is TGTGCCAGCAGTCAAGAGGGGATGAAGTGGCAGCCCCAGCATTTT.

The chain has TRBV14 and TRBJ2-7; 9 bases agree with TRBD1. The CDR3 totals 14 residues. CDR1 and CDR2 (germline): SGHDN, FVKESK. The junction had 8 bases not matched to a gene; V was cut back by 4 bases and J by 7 bases. The CDR3 sequence: CASSRRTGVWEQYF. The CDR3 DNA reads as TGTGCCAGCAGCCGACGGACAGGGGTCTGGGAGCAGTACTTC.

This clonotype has just a few counts. The chain uses TRBV7-2 and TRBJ2-1; D is undetermined. Germline V lookup: CDR1 SGHTA, CDR2 FQGNSA. The CDR3 is made up of 13 amino acids. V lost 5 bases and J lost 9, with 14 bases in between. The CDR3 is CASSPNVASEQFF. The DNA of the CDR3 is TGTGCCAGCAGCCCTAACGTGGCGAGTGAGCAGTTCTTC.

Worth noting for this clonotype: A clone one base away is much larger, so this may be a read error. The chain carries TRBV29-1 and TRBJ2-7; no clear D. Germline lookup yields CDR1 SQVTM and CDR2 ANQGSEA. The CDR3 runs 11 residues. The CDR3 reads CSVEVVYGQYF. The CDR3 coding sequence is TGCAGCGTTGAGGTGGTCTACGGGCAGTACTTC.

For this clonotype: The junction and the germline gene differ at one end; a read error may be behind it. This chain connects TRBV10-3 to TRBJ2-7; D unclear. Germline V gene data show CDR1 as ENHRY and CDR2 as SYGVKD. The CDR3 has 12 amino acids. CDR3 in DNA: TGTGCCATCGGTGAGCCTCAGTACGAGCAGTACTTC. It translates to CAIGEPQYEQYF.

The J gene is TRBJ2-7, the V gene TRBV6-6, with 7 nucleotides matching TRBD2. Trimming at V came to 2 bases and at J to 4 bases, leaving 8 bases not matched to a gene. The CDR3 runs 15 residues. Germline CDR1 is MNHNY and CDR2 is SVGAGI (reference sequence). This CDR3 is CASSYLGGSSYEQYF. Here the CDR3 DNA reads TGTGCCAGCAGTTACCTAGGCGGGAGTTCGTACGAGCAGTACTTC.

About this clonotype: A read error may produce the germline difference seen at one junction end. J is TRBJ1-2 and V is TRBV20-1; D may be TRBD1 (6 bases). Germline lookup yields CDR1 DFQATT and CDR2 SNEGSKA (reference sequence). This CDR3 region has 11 residues. CDR3 amino acids: CSRQDNHGYTF. The CDR3 nucleotides are TGCAGTCGACAGGATAACCATGGCTACACCTTC.

The V call is TRBV20-1, the J call TRBJ2-3; D could derive from TRBD1 or TRBD2 (6 bases each). V was clipped by 5 bases and J by 5 bases, with 14 bases between them. The germline gives CDR1 DFQATT, CDR2 SNEGSKA (reference sequence). The CDR3 extends over 13 amino acids. The CDR3 DNA is TGCAGTGCTCCCTCGGGGGCCGTAGATACGCAGTATTTT. This codes for CSAPSGAVDTQYF.

This sequence joins TRBV6-5 and TRBJ2-1; maybe TRBD1 (6 bases). The length of the CDR3 is 13 residues. V lost 4 bases, J lost 8 bases, and 12 bases lay in between. CDR1 MNHEY and CDR2 SVGAGI come from the germline V gene. CDR3 loop: CASSWHRAHEQFF. DNA of the CDR3: TGTGCCAGCAGTTGGCACAGGGCACATGAGCAGTTCTTC.

This clonotype has just one count. The chain recombines TRBV20-1 with TRBJ2-5; no definite D call. Per germline, CDR1 DFQATT and CDR2 SNEGSKA (reference sequence). With 6 bases removed from V and 5 bases from J, the gap between germline ends came to 16 bases. This CDR3 spans 13 amino acids. Here the CDR3 DNA reads TGCAGTGCAACCCTGACCAGTTCGGAGACCCAGTACTTC. It codes for CSATLTSSETQYF.

V gene TRBV28 combines with J gene TRBJ2-7; 9 bases are shared with TRBD2. Germline CDR1 and CDR2: MDHEN and SYDVKM. The trim removed 8 bases at V and 0 bases at J, leaving 17 bases unmatched. The CDR3 runs 18 residues. In DNA form, the CDR3 reads TGTGCCAGCCCCCTCCGGACTAGCGTAGCCCCCAGCTCCTACGAGCAGTACTTC. Translating it yields CASPLRTSVAPSSYEQYF.

The chain uses TRBV10-3 and TRBJ2-1; the D gene is possibly TRBD2 (6 bases). V lost 0 bases and J lost 5, with 11 bases in between. Per germline, CDR1 ENHRY and CDR2 SYGVKD. The CDR3 consists of 15 residues. CDR3 protein: CAISESEGSNNEQFF. The CDR3 DNA follows: TGTGCCATCAGTGAGTCGGAGGGCAGCAACAATGAGCAGTTCTTC.

The rearrangement joins TRBV7-6 to TRBJ2-5; D ambiguous. This CDR3 spans 13 amino acids. V was shortened by 3 bases and J by 4 bases, with 9 bases between the two germline ends. Germline CDR1 is SGHVS and CDR2 is FNYEAQ. CDR3 nucleotide sequence: TGTGCCAGCAGCTTTTCAGGTTCAGAGACCCAGTACTTC. Protein: CASSFSGSETQYF.

This clonotype was counted only a few times. The genes are TRBV7-9 and TRBJ2-1; no clear D. The CDR3 has 15 residues. Trimming took off 0 bases at V and 8 bases at J, with 14 bases between the two ends. Germline V gene lookup returns CDR1 SEHNR and CDR2 FQNEAQ (reference sequence). The CDR3 spells CASSLASTGFDEQFF. The CDR3 nucleotides are TGTGCCAGCAGCTTAGCGAGTACCGGATTTGATGAGCAGTTCTTC.